The present entry profiles one T cell receptor (beta chain) with its context. This clone has just one count. The target of this receptor is not known. Per-nucleotide qualities are absent, and no much larger clonotype sits a single base away. The time point label on this specimen signifies: cycle 2 day 1 (C2D1) of nivolumab. Relapse after autologous stem cell transplantation had occurred in all trial patients, and cohorts A, B and C were distinguished by prior brentuximab vedotin exposure. A total of fewer than 70 patients with relapsed/refractory classical Hodgkin lymphoma made up the trial cohort, and each patient's best overall response was complete response, partial response or progressive disease. Single-agent nivolumab was administered to trial patients in the multi-cohort phase II CheckMate 205 trial. Best overall response was determined by an independent review committee according to the 2007 International Working Group response criteria. Trial PBMCs were collected just before the start of nivolumab (C1D1) and during therapy at cycle 2 day 1 and cycle 4 day 1. Peripheral blood was collected in 8 mL Vacutainer Cell Preparation Tubes, from which PBMCs were isolated by centrifugation and then cryopreserved.

The Qiagen DNeasy kit was used to extract genomic DNA both from unsorted PBMCs and from the negatively selected CD4+ and CD8+ fractions. Amplification of TCR beta CDR3 regions was done by immunoSEQ multiplex PCR with primers that anneal to V and J segments. A synthetic immune receptor repertoire was used to minimize amplification bias, and any remaining bias was removed computationally after sequencing. Per the original workflow: Custom Python scripts were used to quantify repertoire diversity as the Shannon entropy index. The unsorted, CD4+ and CD8+ repertoires were each analyzed separately, with the exception of combined analyses, where CD4+ and CD8+ sequences were merged in silico. A clone was considered expanded if an increase in frequency of at least 2-fold after treatment relative to C1D1 was found, and a pseudocount of 0.5 was applied to clones undetected at baseline. Singleton clones were defined as clones with 0 or 1 copy at C1D1, and non-singleton clones were defined as clones with 2 or more copies. Clones expanded in unsorted samples were annotated as CD4+, CD8+ or unknown by matching protein sequences in sorted samples from the same patient. Diversity changes from C1D1 to C4D1 were tested in paired samples using Wilcoxon tests. Entries here come from immuneACCESS through TCRdb and include only in-frame sequences with V and J called. Some clones fail to appear in such tables; in the studies checked, an unresolved V gene covers under half of the shortfall, and the cause of the remainder is unknown. The DNA was the basis for D and trimming; V, J and clone size are from that table. This sample comprises some 95,000 clones, approximately 92% of them detected only once. The top ten clones comprise about 10% of the sample.

The data are from a study of PD-1 blockade in classical Hodgkin lymphoma (dated by TCRdb to about 2020). Background on the whole study: Nivolumab dosing was 3 mg/kg intravenously every 2 weeks, continuing until either disease progression or unacceptable toxicity. A peripheral blood immune signature of response to PD-1 blockade in classical Hodgkin lymphoma was defined using TCR beta sequencing and CyTOF.

Findings and caveats that apply to the study as a whole: A significant rise by C4D1 was seen in CD4+ but not CD8+ TCR diversity (p=0.0027 vs p=0.16), with the rise being most apparent in complete responders (p=0.02). Baseline TCR diversity was reported as lower in newly diagnosed patients than in healthy donors, and lower still in relapsed/refractory patients. Trial patients with a complete response had baseline diversity similar to that of newly diagnosed patients, while partial responders and progressors had significantly lower diversity. Patients starting nivolumab less than 1 year after ASCT had lower diversity and were excluded from later analyses to avoid confounding by immune reconstitution. Only a single clinical trial cohort was studied, and what caused the repertoire differences, possibly disease activity or prior therapy, remained undefined.

The germline V gene provides CDR1 SGHTS and CDR2 YDEGEE. The CDR3 holds 17 amino acids from the cysteine to the phenylalanine. The read is trimmed to its CDR3 DNA, 51 bases read in frame from base 1. Unmatched junction bases come to 10, with V trimmed by 2 bases and J by 6 bases. Rearrangement joined TRBV5-8 to TRBJ2-6, and TRBD1 matches 8 of the central bases. The sequencing used peripheral blood mononuclear cells (PBMCs), collected before the second cycle of nivolumab. The sequence was collected from a human donor with classical Hodgkin lymphoma. The CDR3: CASSFTDRAYAANVLTF. The bases are TGTGCCAGCAGCTTTACGGACAGGGCATATGCGGCCAACGTCCTGACTTTC.